The 30 T cell receptor beta chains below were found in one sample sequenced in a study of cytomegalovirus exposure and HLA in healthy donors (dated by TCRdb to 2016 to 2017). Libraries were made using the immunoSEQ multiplex PCR assay. For the multiplex PCR, a mixture combining 60 forward primers for TCR Vbeta segments and 13 reverse primers for TCR Jbeta segments was used. As stored in TCRdb, this immuneACCESS dataset retains in-frame rearrangements with V and J assigned. A fraction of the clones does not appear; measured against another copy, unresolved V genes explain less than half of the discrepancy, and the remainder lacks a known reason. For this sample the table gives 150,000 to 200,000 clones, of which 83% were detected only once. The ten top clones hold 4.1% of the sample. Sequenced: PBMCs. Receptors were obtained from a man aged 45-65 years in good health and CMV-seropositive.

The chain uses TRBV5-4 and TRBJ2-5, with a tentative D call TRBD2 (5 bases). Per germline, CDR1 SGHNT and CDR2 YYREEE (reference sequence). V shed 6 bases and J shed 2 bases, with 11 bases lying between them. The CDR3 length is 13 residues. CDR3 DNA: TGTGCCAGCACCCGGGGAGAGCAAGAGACCCAGTACTTC. This encodes CASTRGEQETQYF.

This chain connects TRBV5-6 to TRBJ1-5; 12 nucleotides agree with TRBD1. This CDR3 spans 15 amino acids. V lost 4 bases, J lost 6 bases, and 5 bases stayed unmatched. The germline gives CDR1 SGHDT, CDR2 YYEEEE. CDR3 in amino acids: CASSTGTGGVQPQHF. The CDR3, as DNA: TGTGCCAGCAGCACCGGGACAGGGGGCGTTCAGCCCCAGCATTTT.

This clone was recorded once. CDR3 region: CASRVRQLNTGELFF. The CDR3 region has the DNA TGTGCCAGCAGGGTGAGACAACTGAACACCGGGGAGCTGTTTTTT. This sequence joins TRBV28 and TRBJ2-2, with no clear D. This CDR3 region has 15 residues. Trimming took off 6 bases at V and 1 base at J, with 12 bases between the two ends. Per germline, CDR1 MDHEN and CDR2 SYDVKM.

The gene calls are TRBV19 and TRBJ1-2, with D tentatively TRBD1 (6 bases). With 11 bases removed from V and 7 bases from J, the gap between germline ends came to 23 bases. The CDR3 has 14 residues. Germline values: CDR1 LNHDA, CDR2 SQIVND (reference sequence). CDR3 sequence: CAGSPGGKSVGYTF. In DNA, the CDR3 is TGTGCCGGCTCCCCGGGGGGCAAGTCGGTTGGCTACACCTTC.

The V call is TRBV28, the J call TRBJ2-3, with 10 positions matching TRBD1. Germline V gives CDR1 MDHEN, CDR2 SYDVKM. The junction had 5 bases not matched to a gene; V was cut back by 3 bases and J by 5 bases. This CDR3 has 15 amino acids. CDR3 in DNA: TGTGCCAGCAGTTTTGGGACAGGGGCGTTAGATACGCAGTATTTT. It specifies CASSFGTGALDTQYF.

The chain couples TRBV5-4 to TRBJ2-7, with 7 bases lining up with TRBD1. J was trimmed by 0 bases and V by 5 bases; bases with no gene match: 5. In germline, CDR1 is SGHNT, CDR2 YYREEE (reference sequence). The CDR3 has 14 residues. For the CDR3, the DNA is TGTGCCAGCAGAAGGGACAGCAGCTCCTACGAGCAGTACTTC. Translated, it gives CASRRDSSSYEQYF.

This clone was observed a few times. The V call is TRBV9, the J call TRBJ2-7; TRBD2 is a possible D gene (6 bases). Deletions cut 4 bases from V and 6 bases from J, with 14 bases between. The germline V gene has CDR1 SGDLS and CDR2 YYNGEE. The CDR3 is 13 residues long. Here the CDR3 DNA reads TGTGCCAGCAGCTCCGGGACCGGGGGCGAGCAGTACTTC. This codes for CASSSGTGGEQYF.

The chain is built from TRBV6-5 and TRBJ2-5, with TRBD1 identical over 9 bases. The last part of the DNA fits TRBJ2-7 better; the J call may be wrong. Germline V CDR1 and CDR2: MNHEY, SVGAGI. The CDR3 runs to 13 residues. The CDR3 sequence: CATRTGEKHEQYF. The DNA for the CDR3 is TGTGCCACCCGGACAGGGGAGAAACACGAGCAGTACTTC.

The chain links TRBV5-1 to TRBJ2-5; the match to TRBD2 covers 9 bases. The CDR3 covers 15 residues. Germline CDR1 and CDR2: SGHRS and YFSETQ. The junction had 2 bases not matched to a gene; V was cut back by 1 base and J by 1 base. The CDR3: CASSLWREGQETQYF. The CDR3 DNA is TGCGCCAGCAGCTTGTGGCGGGAGGGCCAAGAGACCCAGTACTTC. Drawing the rest from reference TRBV5-1 and TRBJ2-5, the complete variable domain is KAGVTQTPRYLIKTRGQQVTLSCSPISGHRSVSWYQQTPGQGLQFLFEYFSETQRNKGNFPGRFSGRQFSNSRSEMNVSTLELGDSALYLCASSLWREGQETQYFGPGTRLLVL.

The chain recombines TRBV5-4 with TRBJ2-7, with 7 bases fitting TRBD2. V was pared by 3 bases and J by 2 bases, with 5 bases of the junction left unmatched. From germline, CDR1 is SGHNT and CDR2 YYREEE (reference sequence). This CDR3 region has 14 residues. The CDR3 DNA is TGTGCCAGCAGCTCCTCGGGGGGAACCTACGAGCAGTACTTC. Protein sequence: CASSSSGGTYEQYF.

This clone was observed a single time. The V call is TRBV5-1, the J call TRBJ1-1, with D uncertain. Trimming cost V 0 bases and J 1 base, with 4 bases left between them. The CDR3 runs to 13 residues. The germline V gene encodes CDR1 SGHRS and CDR2 YFSETQ. CDR3: CASSLAENTEAFF. The CDR3 nucleotides read TGCGCCAGCAGCTTGGCAGAGAACACTGAAGCTTTCTTT.

This chain uses TRBV5-6 with TRBJ2-5; weak D call: TRBD2 (6 bases). Trimming pared 3 bases from V and 9 bases from J, leaving 15 bases between. Germline CDR1 SGHDT, CDR2 YYEEEE. The CDR3 has 13 residues. The CDR3 sequence is CASSWGGSRAQYF. In DNA form, the CDR3 reads TGTGCCAGCAGCTGGGGAGGAAGCAGGGCCCAGTACTTC.

This chain uses TRBV5-1 with TRBJ1-4, with a weak D call TRBD1 (5 bases). CDR1 is SGHRS and CDR2 is YFSETQ in the germline V gene. The germline V and J ends were trimmed by 5 bases and 5 bases, with 13 bases remaining between them. This CDR3 spans 14 amino acids. CDR3 in DNA: TGCGCCAGCAGGACCGGGACTACCAATGAAAAACTGTTTTTT. Protein product: CASRTGTTNEKLFF.

The chain combines TRBV9 with TRBJ2-5, with 8 bases lining up with TRBD1. The CDR3 covers 16 residues. Germline V CDR1 and CDR2: SGDLS, YYNGEE. Trimming at V came to 4 bases and at J to 5 bases, leaving 13 bases not matched to a gene. The DNA of the CDR3 is TGTGCCAGCAGCCTCAATCCCCAGGGGGCGGATGAGACCCAGTACTTC. Translating it yields CASSLNPQGADETQYF.

This clone turned up a few times. The chain links TRBV6-1 to TRBJ2-7; 7 nucleotides match TRBD1. The CDR3 loop spans 13 amino acids. Germline lookup yields CDR1 MNHNS and CDR2 SASEGT. The trim removed 5 bases at V and 5 bases at J, leaving 6 bases unmatched. CDR3 in amino acids: CASSIQGFHEQYF. CDR3 bases: TGTGCCAGCAGTATACAGGGGTTCCACGAGCAGTACTTC.

The gene calls are TRBV30 and TRBJ2-3, with TRBD1 matching over 8 bases. The CDR3 runs to 14 residues. Looked up from germline, CDR1 is GTSNPN and CDR2 is SVGIG (reference sequence). The trim removed 0 bases at V and 1 base at J, leaving 0 bases unmatched. This CDR3 is CAWSVQGGTDTQYF. The CDR3 nucleotides read TGTGCCTGGAGTGTACAGGGGGGCACAGATACGCAGTATTTT.

J is TRBJ2-1 and V is TRBV10-3; 8 bases align to TRBD2. With V trimmed by 3 bases and J by 4 bases, 8 bases remained unmatched. Germline V lookup: CDR1 ENHRY, CDR2 SYGVKD. This CDR3 region has 16 residues. CDR3 amino acids: CAISELLASGYNEQFF. The CDR3 bases are TGTGCCATCAGTGAATTGCTGGCTAGCGGGTACAATGAGCAGTTCTTC.

The chain combines TRBV2 with TRBJ2-7; the match to TRBD2 covers 9 bases. Per the germline V gene, CDR1 is SNHLY and CDR2 is FYNNEI. The CDR3 is 13 amino acids. Trimming at V came to 7 bases and at J to 7 bases, leaving 8 bases not matched to a gene. CDR3 residues: CASNRGGGREQYF. Here the CDR3 DNA reads TGTGCCAGCAACCGCGGGGGGGGGAGGGAGCAGTACTTC.

The chain has TRBV18 and TRBJ2-7; TRBD2 is a possible D gene (5 bases). Trimming cost V 3 bases and J 7 bases, with 16 bases left between them. This CDR3 has 14 amino acids. Germline assignment: CDR1 KGHSH and CDR2 LQKENI. CDR3 coding DNA: TGTGCCAGCTCACCTACGTCGGGGTCGAGGGAGCAGTACTTC. It translates to CASSPTSGSREQYF.

The J gene is TRBJ1-1, the V gene TRBV19, with D perhaps TRBD1 (6 bases). CDR3 length: 13 amino acids. Germline CDR1 reads LNHDA; CDR2 reads SQIVND (reference sequence). Trimming cost V 5 bases and J 1 base, with 8 bases left between them. The CDR3 nucleotides read TGTGCCAGTAGTTGGGGACAGAACACTGAAGCTTTCTTT. It encodes CASSWGQNTEAFF.

The chain is built from TRBV7-8 and TRBJ1-6; no firm D call. The germline gives CDR1 SGHVS, CDR2 FQNEAQ. V dropped 1 base and J dropped 9 bases, with 13 bases sitting between them. The CDR3 has 15 amino acids. CDR3 nucleotides: TGTGCCAGCAGCTTAGACGAGGGTTGGGTTTCACCCCTCCACTTT. This gives the protein CASSLDEGWVSPLHF.

The chain uses TRBV15 and TRBJ1-2; a possible D gene is TRBD1 (5 bases). CDR3 length equals 14 residues. V was pared by 2 bases and J by 6 bases, with 13 bases between. Per the germline V gene, CDR1 is LNHNV and CDR2 is YYDKDF (reference sequence). CDR3: CATSRRGTSDGYTF. The CDR3 coding sequence is TGTGCCACCAGCAGACGGGGGACGTCGGATGGCTACACCTTC.

The CDR3 loop is CASSSTSGRATDTQYF. CDR3 in DNA: TGTGCCAGCAGCTCAACTAGCGGGAGGGCCACTGATACGCAGTATTTT. The chain couples TRBV9 to TRBJ2-3; TRBD2 matches 13 bases. The CDR3 has 16 amino acids. V dropped 4 bases and J dropped 6; count of bases not matched to a gene: 8. Germline CDR1 is SGDLS and CDR2 is YYNGEE.

The chain is built from TRBV15 and TRBJ2-3; 9 bases map to TRBD2. This CDR3 spans 14 amino acids. The germline V gene has CDR1 LNHNV and CDR2 YYDKDF (reference sequence). V shed 3 bases, J shed 4 bases, and the junction held 2 bases outside the gene matches. The CDR3 coding sequence is TGTGCCACCAGCAGTGGCGGGAGGGCAGATACGCAGTATTTT. It yields the protein CATSSGGRADTQYF.

This chain connects TRBV2 to TRBJ1-5; a weak D match, TRBD1 (5 bases). The CDR3 is 15 amino acids. Germline assignment: CDR1 SNHLY and CDR2 FYNNEI. With 0 bases removed from V and 7 bases from J, the gap between germline ends came to 13 bases. CDR3 DNA sequence: TGTGCCAGCAGTGAAGCGAGGAGGGGATACCAGCCCCAGCATTTT. This codes for CASSEARRGYQPQHF. The full variable domain, with the rest looked up from reference TRBV2 and TRBJ1-5, is EPEVTQTPSHQVTQMGQEVILRCVPISNHLYFYWYRQILGQKVEFLVSFYNNEISEKSEIFDDQFSVERPDGSNFTLKIRSTKLEDSAMYFCASSEARRGYQPQHFGDGTRLSIL.

The chain employs TRBV2 and TRBJ1-5; TRBD1 aligns across 7 bases. There are 15 residues in the CDR3. Germline loops: CDR1 SNHLY, CDR2 FYNNEI. J lost 2 bases, V lost 6 bases, and 7 bases had no gene match. CDR3 in DNA: TGTGCCAGCAGGGGAACAGGGGAAGGCAATCAGCCCCAGCATTTT. It specifies CASRGTGEGNQPQHF.

The V gene is TRBV2, the J gene TRBJ1-5; D is possibly TRBD1 (5 bases). The CDR3 covers 14 residues. Germline CDR1 SNHLY, CDR2 FYNNEI. Trimming left V 6 bases short and J 7 bases short, with 16 bases between. CDR3 bases: TGTGCCAGCAGGGGGGGGACCGGCGGACAGCCCCAGCATTTT. Amino acids: CASRGGTGGQPQHF.

CDR3 sequence reads: CASSLAGMVSYNEQFF. In DNA form, the CDR3 reads TGCGCCAGCAGCTTGGCGGGGATGGTATCCTACAATGAGCAGTTCTTC. V usage is TRBV5-1 and J usage is TRBJ2-1, with TRBD2 as a possible D gene (5 bases). The CDR3 extends over 16 amino acids. V shed 0 bases and J shed 1 base, with 11 bases lying between them. Per the germline V gene, CDR1 is SGHRS and CDR2 is YFSETQ.

The chain joins TRBV9 to TRBJ2-2; TRBD2 aligns across 10 bases. The V segment lost 4 bases and the J segment 9 bases; nucleotides outside the gene matches: 9. CDR3 length: 15 amino acids. Germline assignment: CDR1 SGDLS and CDR2 YYNGEE. CDR3 amino acids: CASSPSGGGVRELFF. The CDR3 DNA follows: TGTGCCAGCAGCCCCAGCGGGGGGGGAGTTAGGGAGCTGTTTTTT.

This clone came up once. The V and J genes are TRBV5-6 and TRBJ1-1; 8 bases agree with TRBD1. Germline V gives CDR1 SGHDT, CDR2 YYEEEE. J lost 4 bases, V lost 4 bases, and 9 bases had no gene match. The CDR3 loop spans 15 amino acids. The CDR3 sequence is CASSGGQGGVTEAFF. The CDR3 coding sequence is TGTGCCAGCAGCGGAGGACAGGGCGGTGTCACTGAAGCTTTCTTT.